Listed here are 9 T cell receptor beta chains from one sample, sequenced in a study of identical twins (dated by TCRdb to about 2016). Library preparation used 5' RACE. Sequencing instrument: Illumina HiSeq 2000. TCRdb applied fastp at Q25 and MiXCR to the public reads, then kept only in-frame beta chains. Records with the same CDR3 protein are collapsed into one entry carrying the most frequent genes and DNA. The sample includes 230,000 or so distinct CDR3 sequences, with about 8.3% observed a single time. 3% of the sample rests with the top ten. This sample was shared with a second study, whose subject was yellow fever vaccine responses in identical twins.

The source material was CD8+ T cells sorted from blood. The receptors were gathered from a woman aged 18-35 years in good health.

At least ten counts were recorded for this clonotype. The rearrangement links TRBV28 to TRBJ2-7, with a possible D match to TRBD1 (5 bases). The V gene lost 2 bases and the J gene lost 5 bases, with 13 bases spanning the gap. Germline assignment: CDR1 MDHEN and CDR2 SYDVKM. The CDR3 has 14 amino acids. The CDR3 spells CASSLGHVEDEQYF. CDR3 DNA: TGTGCCAGCAGTTTAGGACACGTGGAAGACGAGCAGTACTTC.

This clonotype has a handful of counts. The CDR3 sequence: CSAHDRAGSYEQYF. CDR3 DNA: TGCAGTGCTCACGACAGGGCGGGCTCCTACGAGCAGTACTTC. The V call is TRBV20-1, the J call TRBJ2-7, with 7 bases that match TRBD1. The CDR3 is made up of 14 amino acids. The junction had 7 bases not matched to a gene; V was cut back by 5 bases and J by 0 bases. Germline-derived CDR1 and CDR2 are DFQATT and SNEGSKA (reference sequence).

The V and J genes are TRBV7-9 and TRBJ2-7; D unclear. This CDR3 has 12 residues. The V gene's germline CDR1 is SEHNR and CDR2 FQNEAQ (reference sequence). The ends were cut back, 5 bases at V and 7 bases at J, with 12 bases in the middle. The CDR3 region has the DNA TGTGCCAGCAGCCTAGGGCCCGCGGAGCAGTACTTC. Protein: CASSLGPAEQYF. Looking up the rest from reference TRBV7-9 and TRBJ2-7 gives the full variable domain: DTGVSQNPRHKITKRGQNVTFRCDPISEHNRLYWYRQTLGQGPEFLTYFQNEAQLEKSRLLSDRFSAERPKGSFSTLEIQRTEQGDSAMYLCASSLGPAEQYFGPGTRLTVT.

The chain carries TRBV6-2 or TRBV6-3 and TRBJ2-2, with no clear D. Trimming shortened V by 6 bases and J by 6 bases, and 8 bases separated the two germline ends. Germline V CDR1 and CDR2: MNHEY, SVGEGT. The CDR3 is 12 residues long. The CDR3 DNA is TGTGCCAGCAGAACGACCCCCGGGGAGCTGTTTTTT. Translating it yields CASRTTPGELFF.

The rearrangement uses TRBV4-1 and TRBJ2-5; D is undetermined. V lost 1 base to trimming and J lost 1 base, with 10 bases between them. Germline CDR1 is MGHRA and CDR2 is YSYEKL. The CDR3 consists of 15 residues. CDR3 sequence (DNA): TGCGCCAGCAGCCAAGTAGTACAGTTCCAAGAGACCCAGTACTTC. This codes for CASSQVVQFQETQYF.

This clonotype appeared a few times. V gene TRBV7-2 combines with J gene TRBJ1-6; possible D gene TRBD1, 5 bases. V gave up 4 bases and J gave up 15 bases, with 10 bases separating them. The germline CDR1 and CDR2 sequences are SGHTA and FQGNSA. The CDR3 extends over 11 amino acids. This CDR3 is CASSSYDSLHF. The DNA of the CDR3 is TGTGCCAGCAGCTCCTACGACAGCCTCCACTTT.

In DNA form, the CDR3 reads TGTGCCAGCAGTCCCGGACTAGCGGAGGACAATGAGCAGTTCTTC. As protein: CASSPGLAEDNEQFF. The genes are TRBV27 and TRBJ2-1; 10 bases are a match to TRBD2. Germline lookup yields CDR1 MNHEY and CDR2 SMNVEV (reference sequence). CDR3 length: 15 amino acids. Trimming took 5 bases from V and 5 from J; bases not matched to a gene: 6.

This clonotype was recorded a few times. This sequence joins TRBV4-2 and TRBJ2-2; D might be TRBD1 or TRBD2, each matching 6 bases. The ends were cut back, 0 bases at V and 7 bases at J, with 21 bases in the middle. The CDR3 extends over 18 amino acids. The V gene's germline CDR1 is LGHNA and CDR2 YNFKEQ. The CDR3 DNA reads TGTGCCAGCAGCCAAGACCCTGGAGGGGGTAGCCGTGGCGGGGAGCTGTTTTTT. Its protein is CASSQDPGGGSRGGELFF.

The chain is built from TRBV5-5 and TRBJ1-4; no definite D call. The V gene lost 3 bases and the J gene lost 0 bases, with 9 bases spanning the gap. CDR3 length: 15 residues. CDR1 is SGHKS, CDR2 YYEKEE, per germline (reference sequence). The DNA of the CDR3 is TGTGCCAGCAGCTCTAAGACGGCAACTAATGAAAAACTGTTTTTT. This translates into CASSSKTATNEKLFF.